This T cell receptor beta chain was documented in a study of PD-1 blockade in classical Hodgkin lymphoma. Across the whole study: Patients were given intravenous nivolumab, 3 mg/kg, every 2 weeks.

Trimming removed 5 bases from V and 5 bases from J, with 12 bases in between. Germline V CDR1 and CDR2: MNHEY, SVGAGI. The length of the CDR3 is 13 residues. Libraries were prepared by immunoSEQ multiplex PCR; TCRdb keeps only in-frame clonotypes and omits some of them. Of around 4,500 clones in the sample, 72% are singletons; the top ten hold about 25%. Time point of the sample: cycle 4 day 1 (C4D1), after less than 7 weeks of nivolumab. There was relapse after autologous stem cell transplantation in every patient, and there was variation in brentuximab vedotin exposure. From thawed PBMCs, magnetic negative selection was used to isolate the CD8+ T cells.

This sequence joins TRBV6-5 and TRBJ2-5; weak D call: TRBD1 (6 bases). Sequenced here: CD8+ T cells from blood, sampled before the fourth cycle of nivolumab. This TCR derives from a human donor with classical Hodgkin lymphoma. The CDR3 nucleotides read TGTGCCAGCAGTACTACAGGGCAGGAGACCCAGTACTTC. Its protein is CASSTTGQETQYF.